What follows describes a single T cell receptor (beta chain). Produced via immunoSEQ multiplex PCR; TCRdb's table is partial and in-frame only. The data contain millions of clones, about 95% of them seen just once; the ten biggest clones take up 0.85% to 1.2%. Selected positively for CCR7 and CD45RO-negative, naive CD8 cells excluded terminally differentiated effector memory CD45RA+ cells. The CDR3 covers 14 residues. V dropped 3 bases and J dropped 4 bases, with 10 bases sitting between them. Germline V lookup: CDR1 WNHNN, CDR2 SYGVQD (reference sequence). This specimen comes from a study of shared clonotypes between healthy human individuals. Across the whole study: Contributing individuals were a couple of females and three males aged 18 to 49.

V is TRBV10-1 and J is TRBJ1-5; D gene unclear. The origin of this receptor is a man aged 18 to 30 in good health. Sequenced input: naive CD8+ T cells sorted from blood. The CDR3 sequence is CASSESRVNQPQHF. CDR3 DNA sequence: TGCGCCAGCAGTGAATCCCGTGTAAATCAGCCCCAGCATTTT.